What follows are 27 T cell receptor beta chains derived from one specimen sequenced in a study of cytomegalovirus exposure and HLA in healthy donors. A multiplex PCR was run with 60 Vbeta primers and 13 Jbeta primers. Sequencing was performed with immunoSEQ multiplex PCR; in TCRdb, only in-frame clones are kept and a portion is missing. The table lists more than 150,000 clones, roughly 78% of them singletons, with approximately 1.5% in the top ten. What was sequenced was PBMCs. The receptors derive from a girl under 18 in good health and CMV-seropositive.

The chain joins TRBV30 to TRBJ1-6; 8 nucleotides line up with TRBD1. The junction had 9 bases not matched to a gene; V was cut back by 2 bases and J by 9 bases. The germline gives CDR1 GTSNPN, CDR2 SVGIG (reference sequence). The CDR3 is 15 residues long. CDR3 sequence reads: CAWSPGGSFGSPLHF. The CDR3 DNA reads TGTGCCTGGAGTCCAGGGGGCTCCTTTGGTTCACCCCTCCACTTT.

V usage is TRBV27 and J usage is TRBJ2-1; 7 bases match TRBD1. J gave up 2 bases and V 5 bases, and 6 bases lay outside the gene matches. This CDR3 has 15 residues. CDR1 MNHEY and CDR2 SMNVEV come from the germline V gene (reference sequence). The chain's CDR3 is CASSPRTGPYNEQFF. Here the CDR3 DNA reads TGTGCCAGCAGTCCCCGGACAGGACCCTACAATGAGCAGTTCTTC.

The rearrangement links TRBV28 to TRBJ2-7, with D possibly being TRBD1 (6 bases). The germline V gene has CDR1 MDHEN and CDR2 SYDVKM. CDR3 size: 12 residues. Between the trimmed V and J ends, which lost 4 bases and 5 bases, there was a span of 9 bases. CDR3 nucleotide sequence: TGTGCCAGCAGTTCCGGGACAAACGAGCAGTACTTC. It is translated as CASSSGTNEQYF.

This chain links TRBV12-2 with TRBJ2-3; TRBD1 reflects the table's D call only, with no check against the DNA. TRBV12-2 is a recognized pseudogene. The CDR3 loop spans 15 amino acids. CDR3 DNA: TGTGCAAGTCGCTCCTCCGGGACAGGGCCAGATACGCAGTATTTT. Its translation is CASRSSGTGPDTQYF.

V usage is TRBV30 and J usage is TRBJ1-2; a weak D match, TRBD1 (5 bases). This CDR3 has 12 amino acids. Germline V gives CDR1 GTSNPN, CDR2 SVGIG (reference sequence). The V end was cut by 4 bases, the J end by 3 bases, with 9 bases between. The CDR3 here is CAWTGGDYGYTF. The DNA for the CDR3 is TGTGCCTGGACCGGGGGGGACTATGGCTACACCTTC.

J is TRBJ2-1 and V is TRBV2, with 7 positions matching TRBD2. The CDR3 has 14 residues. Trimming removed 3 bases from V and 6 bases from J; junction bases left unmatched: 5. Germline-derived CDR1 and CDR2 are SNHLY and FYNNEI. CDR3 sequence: CASSEGSGANEQFF. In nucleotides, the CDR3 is TGTGCCAGCAGTGAGGGAAGCGGGGCCAATGAGCAGTTCTTC. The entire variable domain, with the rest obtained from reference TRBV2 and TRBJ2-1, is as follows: EPEVTQTPSHQVTQMGQEVILRCVPISNHLYFYWYRQILGQKVEFLVSFYNNEISEKSEIFDDQFSVERPDGSNFTLKIRSTKLEDSAMYFCASSEGSGANEQFFGPGTRLTVL.

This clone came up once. The CDR3 here is CAFWRGLGEKLFF. CDR3 nucleotides: TGTGCCTTTTGGCGGGGGCTTGGTGAAAAACTGTTTTTT. This rearrangement joins TRBV30 to TRBJ1-4; weak D call: TRBD1 (6 bases). V was shortened by 7 bases and J by 7 bases, with 16 bases between the two germline ends. This CDR3 is built from 13 residues. In germline, CDR1 is GTSNPN, CDR2 SVGIG (reference sequence).

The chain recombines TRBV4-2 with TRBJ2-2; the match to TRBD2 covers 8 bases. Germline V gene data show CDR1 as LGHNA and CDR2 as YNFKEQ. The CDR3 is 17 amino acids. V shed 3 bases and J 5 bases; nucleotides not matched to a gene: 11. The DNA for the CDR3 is TGTGCCAGCAGCCATTCTATGGGACGGGGGGGGACCGGGGAGCTGTTTTTT. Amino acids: CASSHSMGRGGTGELFF.

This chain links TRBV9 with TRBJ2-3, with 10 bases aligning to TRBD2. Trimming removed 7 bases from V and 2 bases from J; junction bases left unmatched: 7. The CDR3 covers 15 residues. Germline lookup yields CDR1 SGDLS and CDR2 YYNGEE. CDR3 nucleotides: TGTGCCAGCCGGTCAGGACTAGCGGTCACAGATACGCAGTATTTT. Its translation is CASRSGLAVTDTQYF.

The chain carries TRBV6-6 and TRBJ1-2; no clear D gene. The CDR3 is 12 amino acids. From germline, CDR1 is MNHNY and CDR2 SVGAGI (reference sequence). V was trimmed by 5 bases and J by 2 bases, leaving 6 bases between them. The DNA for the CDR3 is TGTGCCAGCAGTACGGGGAACTATGGCTACACCTTC. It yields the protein CASSTGNYGYTF.

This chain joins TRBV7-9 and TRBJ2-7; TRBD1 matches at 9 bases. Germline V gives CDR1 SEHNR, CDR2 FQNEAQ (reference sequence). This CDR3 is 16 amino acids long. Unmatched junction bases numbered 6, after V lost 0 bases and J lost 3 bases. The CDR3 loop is CASSLAGTGRSYEQYF. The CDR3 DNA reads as TGTGCCAGCAGCTTAGCTGGGACAGGGAGGAGCTACGAGCAGTACTTC.

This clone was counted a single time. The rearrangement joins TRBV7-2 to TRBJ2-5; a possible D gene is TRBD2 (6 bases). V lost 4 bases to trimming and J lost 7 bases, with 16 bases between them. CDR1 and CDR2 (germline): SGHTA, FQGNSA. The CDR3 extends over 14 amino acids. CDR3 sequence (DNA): TGTGCCAGCAGCTCCGGTCCTAGCGCCGGGACCCAGTACTTC. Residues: CASSSGPSAGTQYF.

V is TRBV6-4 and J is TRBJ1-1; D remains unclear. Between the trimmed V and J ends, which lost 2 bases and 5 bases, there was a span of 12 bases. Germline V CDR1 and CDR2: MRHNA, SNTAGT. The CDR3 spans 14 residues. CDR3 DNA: TGTGCCAGCAGTGACAGGGCGGGAGGAACTGAAGCTTTCTTT. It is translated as CASSDRAGGTEAFF.

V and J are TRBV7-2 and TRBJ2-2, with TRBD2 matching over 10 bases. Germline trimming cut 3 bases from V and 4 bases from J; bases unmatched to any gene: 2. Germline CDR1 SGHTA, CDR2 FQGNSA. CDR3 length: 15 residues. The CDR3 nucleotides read TGTGCCAGCAGCTTTAGCGGGGGGCCCACCGGGGAGCTGTTTTTT. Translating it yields CASSFSGGPTGELFF. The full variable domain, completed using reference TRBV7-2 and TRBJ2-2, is GAGVSQSPSNKVTEKGKDVELRCDPISGHTALYWYRQSLGQGLEFLIYFQGNSAPDKSGLPSDRFSAERTGGSVSTLTIQRTQQEDSAVYLCASSFSGGPTGELFFGEGSRLTVL.

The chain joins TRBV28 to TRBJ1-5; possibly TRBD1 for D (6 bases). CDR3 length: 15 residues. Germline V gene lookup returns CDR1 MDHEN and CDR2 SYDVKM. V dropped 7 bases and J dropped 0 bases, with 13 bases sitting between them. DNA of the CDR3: TGTGCCAGCACCTTCGACAGGTATAGCAATCAGCCCCAGCATTTT. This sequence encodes CASTFDRYSNQPQHF.

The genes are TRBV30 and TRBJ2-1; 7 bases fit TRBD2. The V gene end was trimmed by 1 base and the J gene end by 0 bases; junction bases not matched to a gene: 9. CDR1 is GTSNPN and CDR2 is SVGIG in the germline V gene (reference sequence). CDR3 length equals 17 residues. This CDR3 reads CAWSEYLAVSSYNEQFF. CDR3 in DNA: TGTGCCTGGAGTGAGTATCTAGCGGTGAGCTCCTACAATGAGCAGTTCTTC.

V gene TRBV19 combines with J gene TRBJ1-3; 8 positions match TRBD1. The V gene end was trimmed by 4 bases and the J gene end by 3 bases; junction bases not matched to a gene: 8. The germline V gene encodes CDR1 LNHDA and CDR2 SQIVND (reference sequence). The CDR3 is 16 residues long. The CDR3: CASSRVDRGSGNTIYF. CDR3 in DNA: TGTGCCAGTAGTAGGGTTGACAGGGGTAGTGGAAACACCATATATTTT.

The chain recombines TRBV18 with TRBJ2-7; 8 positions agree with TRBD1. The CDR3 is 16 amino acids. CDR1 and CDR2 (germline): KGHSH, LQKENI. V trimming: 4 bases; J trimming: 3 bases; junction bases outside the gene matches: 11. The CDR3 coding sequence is TGTGCCAGCTCACGGGGATCAGGGGGCAAGGTCTACGAGCAGTACTTC. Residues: CASSRGSGGKVYEQYF.

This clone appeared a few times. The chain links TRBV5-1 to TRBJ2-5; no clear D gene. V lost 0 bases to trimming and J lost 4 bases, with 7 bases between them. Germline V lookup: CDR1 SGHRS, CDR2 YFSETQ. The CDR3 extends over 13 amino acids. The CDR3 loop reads CASSLEVAETQYF. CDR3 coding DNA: TGCGCCAGCAGCTTGGAGGTAGCAGAGACCCAGTACTTC.

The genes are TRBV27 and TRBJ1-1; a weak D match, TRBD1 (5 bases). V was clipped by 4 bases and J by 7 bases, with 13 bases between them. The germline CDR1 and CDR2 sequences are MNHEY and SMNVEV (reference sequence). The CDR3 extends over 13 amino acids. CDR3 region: CASSSTAYNEAFF. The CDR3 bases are TGTGCCAGCAGTTCGACAGCGTACAATGAAGCTTTCTTT.

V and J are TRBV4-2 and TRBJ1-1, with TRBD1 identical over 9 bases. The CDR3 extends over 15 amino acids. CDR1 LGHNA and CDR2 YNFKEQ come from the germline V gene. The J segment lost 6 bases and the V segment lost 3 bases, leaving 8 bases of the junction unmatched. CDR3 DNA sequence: TGTGCCAGCAGCCAGGGGGACAGGGAGAGCGCTGAAGCTTTCTTT. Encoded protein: CASSQGDRESAEAFF.

As DNA, the CDR3 is TGCGCCAGCAGCTTGTCGAGCGGGGGGGCAGGCGGGGAGCTGTTTTTT. Encoded protein: CASSLSSGGAGGELFF. The rearrangement links TRBV5-1 to TRBJ2-2; 10 nucleotides align to TRBD2. CDR1 is SGHRS and CDR2 is YFSETQ in the germline V gene. V shed 1 base and J 7 bases; nucleotides not matched to a gene: 7. The CDR3 covers 16 residues.

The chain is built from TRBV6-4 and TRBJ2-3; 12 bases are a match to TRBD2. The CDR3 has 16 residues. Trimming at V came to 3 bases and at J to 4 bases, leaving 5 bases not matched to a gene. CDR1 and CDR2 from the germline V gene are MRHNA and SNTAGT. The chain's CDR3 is CASSELAGGLPDTQYF. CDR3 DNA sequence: TGTGCCAGCAGTGAGCTAGCGGGGGGGCTTCCAGATACGCAGTATTTT.

This CDR3 is CASSESIDTQYF. Here the CDR3 DNA reads TGTGCCAGCAGTGAGTCTATAGATACGCAGTATTTT. The V call is TRBV2, the J call TRBJ2-3; D is unresolved. Trimming left V 3 bases short and J 5 bases short, with 6 bases between. Germline V CDR1 and CDR2: SNHLY, FYNNEI. This CDR3 has 12 amino acids.

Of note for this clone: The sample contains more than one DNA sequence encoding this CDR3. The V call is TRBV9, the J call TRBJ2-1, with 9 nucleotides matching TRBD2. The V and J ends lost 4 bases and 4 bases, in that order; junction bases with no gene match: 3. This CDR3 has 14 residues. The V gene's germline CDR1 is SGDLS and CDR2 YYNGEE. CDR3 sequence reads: CASSPTSGYNEQFF. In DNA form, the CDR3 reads TGTGCCAGCAGCCCCACTAGCGGGTACAATGAGCAGTTCTTC.

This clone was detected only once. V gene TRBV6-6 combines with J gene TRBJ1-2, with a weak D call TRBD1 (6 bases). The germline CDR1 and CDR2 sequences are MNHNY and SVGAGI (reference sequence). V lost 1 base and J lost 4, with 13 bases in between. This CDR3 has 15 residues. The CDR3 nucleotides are TGTGCCAGCAGTTACTTACAGGGTGGAGGCTATGGCTACACCTTC. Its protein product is CASSYLQGGGYGYTF.

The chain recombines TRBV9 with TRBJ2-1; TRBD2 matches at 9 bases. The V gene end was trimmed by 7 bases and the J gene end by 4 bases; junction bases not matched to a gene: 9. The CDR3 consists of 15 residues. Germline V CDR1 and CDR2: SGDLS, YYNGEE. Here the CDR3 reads CASGGPSGDYNEQFF. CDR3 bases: TGTGCCAGCGGGGGGCCTAGCGGGGATTACAATGAGCAGTTCTTC. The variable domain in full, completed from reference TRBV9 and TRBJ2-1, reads DSGVTQTPKHLITATGQRVTLRCSPRSGDLSVYWYQQSLDQGLQFLIQYYNGEERAKGNILERFSAQQFPDLHSELNLSSLELGDSALYFCASGGPSGDYNEQFFGPGTRLTVL.